The 29 T cell receptor beta chains given below trace back to one sample, sequenced in a study of blood T cell repertoires in COVID-19 (dated by TCRdb to 2019 to 2021). The library relied on the immunoSEQ multiplex PCR assay. Held by TCRdb, this immuneACCESS table contains in-frame sequences only and omits some clones. Under half of the omission traces to an unresolved V gene where checked; the cause of the rest is unknown. Here the sample has roughly 240,000 clones; approximately 85% occur a single time. Roughly 1.9% of the sample is in the top ten clones. Sequencing used PBMCs or T cells enriched from blood (not recorded which). Every receptor here comes from a woman aged 50 to 60 who had recovered from COVID-19.

The J gene is TRBJ1-5, the V gene TRBV18; 9 nucleotides line up with TRBD1. The CDR3 extends over 16 amino acids. Germline values: CDR1 KGHSH, CDR2 LQKENI. J lost 9 bases, V lost 3 bases, and 12 bases had no gene match. CDR3 region: CASSPSGTGKRSPQHF. The CDR3 nucleotides read TGTGCCAGCTCACCCTCCGGGACAGGGAAGCGTTCGCCCCAGCATTTT.

This clone turned up a few times. This sequence joins TRBV5-1 and TRBJ1-1; 8 bases fit TRBD1. The CDR3 runs to 14 residues. Germline CDR1 SGHRS, CDR2 YFSETQ. Trimming removed 2 bases from V and 4 bases from J; junction bases left unmatched: 4. The CDR3 loop reads CASSLQTGATEAFF. The CDR3 nucleotides read TGCGCCAGCAGCTTACAGACAGGGGCCACTGAAGCTTTCTTT.

The rearrangement joins TRBV11-2 to TRBJ2-5; 13 nucleotides match TRBD2. Trimming took 5 bases from V and 6 from J; bases not matched to a gene: 9. The germline gives CDR1 SGHAT, CDR2 FQNNGV. This CDR3 region has 16 residues. The CDR3 bases are TGTGCCAGCAGCCCTCGACTAGCGGGGGGCCGGAAGACCCAGTACTTC. It encodes CASSPRLAGGRKTQYF.

The V and J genes are TRBV28 and TRBJ2-2; the match to TRBD2 covers 9 bases. The V and J ends lost 6 bases and 6 bases, in that order; junction bases with no gene match: 8. Germline lookup yields CDR1 MDHEN and CDR2 SYDVKM. This CDR3 contains 15 residues. This chain's CDR3 is CASSISGRIPGELFF. CDR3 nucleotide sequence: TGTGCCAGCAGCATTAGCGGGAGAATACCCGGGGAGCTGTTTTTT.

This clone was counted many times. V and J are TRBV7-9 and TRBJ2-2; TRBD1 is a possible D gene (6 bases). Trimming took 3 bases from V and 5 from J, leaving 16 bases between them. The CDR3 is 16 residues long. The V gene's germline CDR1 is SEHNR and CDR2 FQNEAQ (reference sequence). The CDR3 nucleotides are TGTGCCAGCAGCTTCGGCCTGGGGGCTCAAACCGGGGAGCTGTTTTTT. Translated: CASSFGLGAQTGELFF. The full variable domain, in which reference TRBV7-9 and TRBJ2-2 provide the parts outside the CDR3, is DTGVSQNPRHKITKRGQNVTFRCDPISEHNRLYWYRQTLGQGPEFLTYFQNEAQLEKSRLLSDRFSAERPKGSFSTLEIQRTEQGDSAMYLCASSFGLGAQTGELFFGEGSRLTVL.

This clone was counted only a few times. The chain links TRBV7-6 to TRBJ1-2, with 8 nucleotides matching TRBD1. The germline gives CDR1 SGHVS, CDR2 FNYEAQ. The CDR3 is made up of 14 amino acids. Trimming at V came to 1 base and at J to 5 bases, leaving 3 bases not matched to a gene. CDR3 residues: CASSLDDRGYGYTF. The CDR3 region has the DNA TGTGCCAGCAGCTTAGATGACAGGGGTTATGGCTACACCTTC.

The chain has TRBV7-3 and TRBJ2-1; possibly TRBD2 for D (6 bases). There are 15 residues in the CDR3. The germline V gene encodes CDR1 SGHTA and CDR2 FQGTGA. Trimming took off 1 base at V and 4 bases at J, with 11 bases between the two ends. CDR3 sequence (DNA): TGTGCCAGCAGCTTAAATGCGGGGCCTTACAATGAGCAGTTCTTC. Protein: CASSLNAGPYNEQFF.

This clone was picked up a small number of times. This chain uses TRBV6-2 or TRBV6-3 with TRBJ1-2, with D possibly being TRBD1 (5 bases). Trimming removed 2 bases from V and 8 bases from J, with 15 bases in between. This CDR3 contains 14 residues. Germline-derived CDR1 and CDR2 are MNHEY and SVGEGT. The CDR3 DNA is TGTGCCAGCAGTTACAACGGGGGAGAGCGCGGCTACACCTTC. Protein: CASSYNGGERGYTF.

The CDR3 coding sequence is TGTGCCAGCAGCTTAGCGTTAGGGAGGACTAATGAAAAACTGTTTTTT. Its translation is CASSLALGRTNEKLFF. The V and J genes are TRBV7-2 and TRBJ1-4; D remains ambiguous. This CDR3 is 16 amino acids long. Per the germline V gene, CDR1 is SGHTA and CDR2 is FQGNSA. Trimming took off 0 bases at V and 2 bases at J, with 10 bases between the two ends.

The gene calls are TRBV6-6 and TRBJ2-7, with a tentative D call TRBD2 (6 bases). Germline V gene lookup returns CDR1 MNHNY and CDR2 SVGAGI (reference sequence). V lost 2 bases and J lost 7, with 15 bases in between. This CDR3 region has 14 residues. The CDR3 spells CASSYGLASGEQYF. The CDR3 DNA sequence: TGTGCCAGCAGTTACGGTCTAGCGTCAGGGGAGCAGTACTTC.

V gene TRBV7-2 combines with J gene TRBJ2-7; D unresolved. Germline loops: CDR1 SGHTA, CDR2 FQGNSA. The CDR3 spans 12 residues. Trimming stripped 5 bases from V and 2 bases from J, with 7 bases between. CDR3 sequence: CASSASPYEQYF. In DNA, the CDR3 is TGTGCCAGCAGCGCCAGTCCCTACGAGCAGTACTTC.

In its sample, this clone was seen a few times. This chain uses TRBV12-3 or TRBV12-4 with TRBJ2-7; a weak D match, TRBD1 (5 bases). The CDR3 loop spans 13 amino acids. Trimming removed 6 bases from V and 6 bases from J, with 15 bases in between. The CDR3 spells CASSRNRWSEQYF. As DNA, the CDR3 is TGTGCCAGCAGCCGGAACAGGTGGTCCGAGCAGTACTTC.

V is TRBV28 and J is TRBJ2-7; TRBD2 matches at 8 bases. Per germline, CDR1 MDHEN and CDR2 SYDVKM. The CDR3 totals 14 residues. V lost 6 bases and J lost 6; bases outside the gene matches: 10. CDR3 sequence (DNA): TGTGCCAGCAGCCTCGTCAGCGGGAGTCGCGAGCAGTACTTC. It specifies CASSLVSGSREQYF. The whole variable domain, filled in from reference TRBV28 and TRBJ2-7, reads DVKVTQSSRYLVKRTGEKVFLECVQDMDHENMFWYRQDPGLGLRLIYFSYDVKMKEKGDIPEGYSVSREKKERFSLILESASTNQTSMYLCASSLVSGSREQYFGPGTRLTVT.

This clone was seen just once. The chain employs TRBV7-2 and TRBJ2-3; 12 bases agree with TRBD1. Germline trimming cut 1 base from V and 6 bases from J; bases unmatched to any gene: 2. The CDR3 has 15 amino acids. Germline CDR1 and CDR2: SGHTA and FQGNSA. The CDR3 sequence is CASSLGDRGPDTQYF. The DNA for the CDR3 is TGTGCCAGCAGCTTAGGGGACAGGGGGCCGGATACGCAGTATTTT. Supplemented by reference TRBV7-2 and TRBJ2-3, the full variable domain reads GAGVSQSPSNKVTEKGKDVELRCDPISGHTALYWYRQSLGQGLEFLIYFQGNSAPDKSGLPSDRFSAERTGGSVSTLTIQRTQQEDSAVYLCASSLGDRGPDTQYFGPGTRLTVL.

The chain is built from TRBV27 and TRBJ2-1; possibly TRBD2 for D (6 bases). The CDR3 loop spans 14 amino acids. The germline gives CDR1 MNHEY, CDR2 SMNVEV (reference sequence). With 3 bases removed from V and 7 bases from J, the gap between germline ends came to 13 bases. DNA of the CDR3: TGTGCCAGCAGTTTGGCGGGGCCGGGGAATGAGCAGTTCTTC. Translating gives CASSLAGPGNEQFF.

J is TRBJ2-5 and V is TRBV5-1, with 7 bases fitting TRBD1. The CDR3 is made up of 15 amino acids. V dropped 4 bases and J dropped 5; count of bases not matched to a gene: 11. CDR1 and CDR2 (germline): SGHRS, YFSETQ. The CDR3 here is CASSPETGIQETQYF. DNA of the CDR3: TGCGCCAGCAGCCCCGAGACAGGGATCCAGGAGACCCAGTACTTC.

V gene TRBV4-1 combines with J gene TRBJ1-3; the D gene is possibly TRBD1 (5 bases). The CDR3 is 15 amino acids. V was clipped by 0 bases and J by 1 base, with 7 bases between them. CDR1 is MGHRA, CDR2 YSYEKL, per germline. In DNA, the CDR3 is TGCGCCAGCAGCCAAGACAGGGTATCTGGAAACACCATATATTTT. It specifies CASSQDRVSGNTIYF.

The CDR3 spells CASGLTSGTDTQYF. The CDR3 nucleotides are TGTGCCAGCGGACTGACTAGCGGCACAGATACGCAGTATTTT. The V and J genes are TRBV6-5 and TRBJ2-3; 8 bases fit TRBD2. J lost 1 base, V lost 8 bases, and 5 bases had no gene match. Germline V CDR1 and CDR2: MNHEY, SVGAGI. The CDR3 has 14 residues.

This sequence joins TRBV5-6 and TRBJ2-1; D unresolved. Trimming shortened V by 1 base and J by 2 bases, and 7 bases separated the two germline ends. CDR3 length: 14 amino acids. Germline CDR1 reads SGHDT; CDR2 reads YYEEEE. The CDR3 sequence: CASSLFGPYNEQFF. In DNA, the CDR3 is TGTGCCAGCAGCTTGTTTGGGCCCTACAATGAGCAGTTCTTC.

Only one count was recorded for this clone. V and J are TRBV6-5 and TRBJ1-3; tentatively, D is TRBD1 (6 bases). Between the trimmed V and J ends, which lost 0 bases and 1 base, there was a span of 7 bases. There are 15 residues in the CDR3. Per germline, CDR1 MNHEY and CDR2 SVGAGI. The CDR3 region has the DNA TGTGCCAGCAGTTACTCTCAGGGGTCTGGAAACACCATATATTTT. Its translation is CASSYSQGSGNTIYF.

The rearrangement uses TRBV4-3 and TRBJ1-6, with unresolved D. Germline lookup yields CDR1 LGHNA and CDR2 YSLEER. V gave up 3 bases and J gave up 7 bases, with 13 bases separating them. The CDR3 runs to 15 residues. The CDR3 DNA is TGCGCCAGCAGCCATATATCGGGAGCCAATTCACCCCTCCACTTT. It yields the protein CASSHISGANSPLHF.

The chain is built from TRBV7-3 and TRBJ2-1; the D gene is possibly TRBD1 (5 bases). The CDR3 consists of 17 residues. CDR1 is SGHTA and CDR2 is FQGTGA in the germline V gene. V dropped 5 bases and J dropped 0 bases, with 17 bases sitting between them. The CDR3 coding sequence is TGTGCCAGCAGCGCATATACCAGGGCTAGCTCCTACAATGAGCAGTTCTTC. The encoded protein is CASSAYTRASSYNEQFF.

V is TRBV11-2 and J is TRBJ1-1, with 9 bases matching TRBD1. The CDR3 extends over 15 amino acids. In germline, CDR1 is SGHAT, CDR2 FQNNGV. The J segment lost 1 base and the V segment lost 4 bases, leaving 4 bases of the junction unmatched. CDR3 sequence: CASSSNRGRNTEAFF. The DNA for the CDR3 is TGTGCCAGCAGCTCGAACAGGGGGCGGAACACTGAAGCTTTCTTT.

The chain combines TRBV27 with TRBJ1-5; 7 bases map to TRBD1. Trimming at V came to 3 bases and at J to 3 bases, leaving 5 bases not matched to a gene. Germline V gene sequence: CDR1 MNHEY, CDR2 SMNVEV (reference sequence). This CDR3 spans 15 amino acids. This CDR3 is CASSLVGGTNQPQHF. In DNA form, the CDR3 reads TGTGCCAGCAGTTTGGTAGGGGGCACCAATCAGCCCCAGCATTTT.

The V gene is TRBV9, the J gene TRBJ2-5; 13 bases map to TRBD2. CDR3 length equals 16 residues. V trimming: 3 bases; J trimming: 3 bases; junction bases outside the gene matches: 5. CDR1 is SGDLS and CDR2 is YYNGEE in the germline V gene. CDR3 sequence (DNA): TGTGCCAGCAGCGGGGGACTAGCGGGGAACGAAGAGACCCAGTACTTC. It yields the protein CASSGGLAGNEETQYF.

The chain carries TRBV4-3 and TRBJ2-1, with 9 positions matching TRBD2. Per the germline V gene, CDR1 is LGHNA and CDR2 is YSLEER. The J segment lost 6 bases and the V segment lost 1 base, leaving 4 bases of the junction unmatched. The CDR3 runs to 15 residues. The CDR3, as DNA: TGCGCCAGCAGCCAAGGCGGGGGGGCCGGCAATGAGCAGTTCTTC. It is translated as CASSQGGGAGNEQFF.

This chain uses TRBV7-8 with TRBJ2-5; 9 bases fit TRBD1. This CDR3 region has 13 residues. Trimming removed 5 bases from V and 4 bases from J; junction bases left unmatched: 2. Germline V gene lookup returns CDR1 SGHVS and CDR2 FQNEAQ. CDR3 loop: CASSRTGAETQYF. The CDR3 DNA is TGTGCCAGCAGCCGGACAGGGGCAGAGACCCAGTACTTC.

This rearrangement joins TRBV7-9 to TRBJ2-7; 7 bases agree with TRBD1. The J segment lost 4 bases and the V segment lost 0 bases, leaving 12 bases of the junction unmatched. Germline values: CDR1 SEHNR, CDR2 FQNEAQ (reference sequence). CDR3 size: 17 residues. CDR3 bases: TGTGCCAGCAGCTTAGCGGAAGTCGCAACAGGGGAATACGAGCAGTACTTC. Its protein is CASSLAEVATGEYEQYF.

The chain recombines TRBV6-5 with TRBJ2-1; TRBD2 matches 9 bases. The CDR3 runs to 14 residues. From germline, CDR1 is MNHEY and CDR2 SVGAGI. The V and J ends lost 2 bases and 4 bases, in that order; junction bases with no gene match: 0. The chain's CDR3 is CASSYAGGYNEQFF. The CDR3 nucleotides are TGTGCCAGCAGTTACGCGGGGGGGTACAATGAGCAGTTCTTC.